This T cell receptor beta chain was sequenced in a study of blood T cells in healthy people across ages. Study-wide results and limits: Naive CD4+ cell counts and diversity both ran higher in long-lived than in aged donors.

This clonotype was counted at least ten times. Antigen unknown. Each donor gave roughly 9.2 milliliters of peripheral blood. A second PCR of about 7 to 12 cycles used a sample-barcoded 5' primer and a J-beta primer mix. Each cDNA molecule was tagged by a template-switch adaptor with 12 random nucleotides. TCRdb reprocessed the 5' RACE reads with MiXCR, giving one entry per CDR3 protein. The table has 550,000 to 600,000 distinct CDR3 sequences, around 48% seen once. This clonotype was obtained from an older man in good health. Sequenced: blood.

The CDR3 coding sequence is TGTGCCAGCAGTCAAAGGACAGGGATGGATTCACCCCTCCACTTT. This translates into CASSQRTGMDSPLHF. V usage is TRBV6-6 and J usage is TRBJ1-6, with 8 nucleotides matching TRBD1. V shed 5 bases, J shed 8 bases, and the junction held 8 bases outside the gene matches. CDR1 MNHNY and CDR2 SVGAGI come from the germline V gene (reference sequence). The CDR3 has 15 residues.